What follows are 18 T cell receptor beta chains derived from one specimen sequenced in a study of blood T cell repertoires in COVID-19. Measured with immunoSEQ multiplex PCR; TCRdb has only the in-frame clones, and not every one. The table records roughly 310,000 clones, roughly nine tenths of them present only once. Sequencing was performed on PBMCs or T cells enriched from blood (not recorded which). The receptors were sampled from a man aged 55 to 70 who had recovered from COVID-19.

This clone was picked up a small number of times. The gene calls are TRBV11-2 and TRBJ2-1; TRBD2 is a possible D gene (5 bases). The CDR3 has 15 residues. Germline assignment: CDR1 SGHAT and CDR2 FQNNGV. V was trimmed by 4 bases and J by 6 bases, leaving 16 bases between them. The CDR3 protein is CASSSVSGSVNEQFF. The CDR3 DNA sequence: TGTGCCAGCAGCTCCGTTTCGGGATCGGTCAATGAGCAGTTCTTC. Combining the CDR3 with reference TRBV11-2 and TRBJ2-1 gives the whole variable domain EAGVAQSPRYKIIEKRQSVAFWCNPISGHATLYWYQQILGQGPKLLIQFQNNGVVDDSQLPKDRFSAERLKGVDSTLKIQPAKLEDSAVYLCASSSVSGSVNEQFFGPGTRLTVL.

V is TRBV14 and J is TRBJ2-3, with TRBD2 as a possible D gene (6 bases). In germline, CDR1 is SGHDN, CDR2 FVKESK. V was trimmed by 2 bases and J by 4 bases, leaving 13 bases between them. The CDR3 has 15 amino acids. Here the CDR3 DNA reads TGTGCCAGCAGCCAATACGGGAGACTCGCAGATACGCAGTATTTT. Its translation: CASSQYGRLADTQYF.

V usage is TRBV10-3 and J usage is TRBJ1-2, with D possibly matching TRBD1 (5 bases). V was cut by 0 bases and J by 10 bases, with 21 bases left in between. The germline V gene has CDR1 ENHRY and CDR2 SYGVKD. The CDR3 loop spans 16 amino acids. The CDR3 sequence is CAISESMGRAGSYYTF. The DNA of the CDR3 is TGTGCCATCAGTGAGTCGATGGGCAGGGCTGGTTCGTACTACACCTTC.

The V and J genes are TRBV4-3 and TRBJ2-7; D call uncertain. V lost 0 bases and J lost 2, with 11 bases in between. The CDR3 runs 15 residues. Germline CDR1 is LGHNA and CDR2 is YSLEER. CDR3 loop: CASSQDPLTTYEQYF. CDR3 sequence (DNA): TGCGCCAGCAGCCAAGATCCCCTTACTACCTACGAGCAGTACTTC.

In the case of this clone: Additional DNA sequences in this sample encode the identical CDR3. J is TRBJ2-7 and V is TRBV6-5, with 8 bases lining up with TRBD1. The V segment lost 6 bases and the J segment 2 bases; nucleotides outside the gene matches: 6. The CDR3 has 14 amino acids. Germline CDR1 and CDR2: MNHEY and SVGAGI. The CDR3 region has the DNA TGTGCCAGCAGCAGTGACAGGGGTCCCTACGAGCAGTACTTC. It encodes CASSSDRGPYEQYF.

This chain links TRBV29-1 with TRBJ1-1, with D uncertain. Germline CDR1 and CDR2: SQVTM and ANQGSEA. Trimming pared 6 bases from V and 1 base from J, leaving 9 bases between. The CDR3 length is 12 residues. For the CDR3, the DNA is TGCAGCGTCACCACTTCGAACACTGAAGCTTTCTTT. Residues: CSVTTSNTEAFF.

The rearrangement uses TRBV18 and TRBJ1-2; D might be TRBD1 (6 bases). The CDR3 extends over 14 amino acids. The ends were cut back, 4 bases at V and 6 bases at J, with 15 bases in the middle. Germline values: CDR1 KGHSH, CDR2 LQKENI. As DNA, the CDR3 is TGTGCCAGCTCACTAGACAGGAATAAGAATGGCTACACCTTC. Translation: CASSLDRNKNGYTF.

The chain is built from TRBV12-3 or TRBV12-4 and TRBJ2-1; 8 bases are a match to TRBD1. Trimming at V came to 7 bases and at J to 6 bases, leaving 5 bases not matched to a gene. This CDR3 has 13 amino acids. CDR3: CASIITGGNEQFF. The CDR3 nucleotides are TGTGCCAGCATCATAACAGGGGGCAATGAGCAGTTCTTC.

The rearrangement uses TRBV5-1 and TRBJ1-2; D remains ambiguous. Trimming cost V 1 base and J 4 bases, with 5 bases left between them. Germline CDR1 SGHRS, CDR2 YFSETQ. This CDR3 is 12 amino acids long. The CDR3 DNA is TGCGCCAGCAGCTTGTCGGGCTATGGCTACACCTTC. This translates into CASSLSGYGYTF.

The V call is TRBV5-6, the J call TRBJ2-5; maybe TRBD1 (5 bases). In germline, CDR1 is SGHDT, CDR2 YYEEEE. The CDR3 runs to 14 residues. The V end was cut by 4 bases, the J end by 2 bases, with 12 bases between. CDR3 sequence reads: CASSRDSRQETQYF. The CDR3, as DNA: TGTGCCAGCAGCCGAGACAGCAGACAAGAGACCCAGTACTTC.

The chain is built from TRBV10-2 and TRBJ2-3, with a weak D call TRBD2 (5 bases). Germline V gives CDR1 WSHSY, CDR2 SAAADI. The CDR3 consists of 14 residues. V was trimmed by 3 bases and J by 0 bases, leaving 7 bases between them. CDR3: CASSEAASTDTQYF. The CDR3 DNA is TGCGCCAGCAGTGAAGCGGCTAGCACAGATACGCAGTATTTT.

J is TRBJ2-1 and V is TRBV6-5; the D gene is possibly TRBD2 (5 bases). Trimming shortened V by 6 bases and J by 10 bases, and 19 bases separated the two germline ends. CDR1 is MNHEY, CDR2 SVGAGI, per germline. The length of the CDR3 is 14 residues. CDR3 nucleotide sequence: TGTGCCAGCAGCTACGATCTAGCAGGTGGGGAGCAGTTCTTC. It codes for CASSYDLAGGEQFF.

The J gene is TRBJ2-5, the V gene TRBV2, with D tentatively TRBD2 (7 bases). The V and J ends lost 0 bases and 1 base respectively, with 12 bases between them. Per germline, CDR1 SNHLY and CDR2 FYNNEI. The CDR3 spans 16 residues. The CDR3 bases are TGTGCCAGCAGTGAAGCGCGCGGGGGCACCCAAGAGACCCAGTACTTC. Residues: CASSEARGGTQETQYF.

The chain carries TRBV5-5 and TRBJ2-2; D is perhaps TRBD2 (7 bases). The germline V gene encodes CDR1 SGHKS and CDR2 YYEKEE (reference sequence). The CDR3 contains 17 residues. The germline V and J ends were trimmed by 0 bases and 3 bases, with 15 bases remaining between them. The CDR3 coding sequence is TGTGCCAGCAGCTTGGGGGCCGCGGGGGCGGACACCGGGGAGCTGTTTTTT. Residues: CASSLGAAGADTGELFF. The entire variable domain, with the rest obtained from reference TRBV5-5 and TRBJ2-2, is as follows: DAGVTQSPTHLIKTRGQQVTLRCSPISGHKSVSWYQQVLGQGPQFIFQYYEKEERGRGNFPDRFSARQFPNYSSELNVNALLLGDSALYLCASSLGAAGADTGELFFGEGSRLTVL.

CDR3 loop: CASSQTSGRTYEQYF. In DNA form, the CDR3 reads TGTGCCAGCAGCCAGACTAGCGGGCGGACCTACGAGCAGTACTTC. The chain recombines TRBV6-5 with TRBJ2-7; TRBD2 agrees at 10 bases. In germline, CDR1 is MNHEY, CDR2 SVGAGI. CDR3 size: 15 residues. With 6 bases clipped from V and 2 bases from J, the junction kept 7 bases outside the gene matches.

The chain joins TRBV5-1 to TRBJ2-1, with 12 bases matching TRBD2. J gave up 6 bases and V 0 bases, and 4 bases lay outside the gene matches. Germline CDR1 and CDR2: SGHRS and YFSETQ. CDR3 length: 16 amino acids. CDR3 protein: CASSLVTSGRFNEQFF. CDR3 sequence (DNA): TGCGCCAGCAGCTTGGTTACTAGCGGGAGGTTCAATGAGCAGTTCTTC.

This clone was found once. The rearrangement joins TRBV12-3 or TRBV12-4 to TRBJ2-7, with D possibly TRBD2 on 6 matching bases. The CDR3 has 13 amino acids. The V end lost 3 bases, the J end lost 5 bases, and 11 bases lay between the germline ends. CDR3 sequence reads: CASSFRRGHEQYF. CDR3 sequence (DNA): TGTGCCAGCAGTTTCAGGAGGGGTCACGAGCAGTACTTC.

V gene TRBV14 combines with J gene TRBJ2-2; 7 positions match TRBD1. The CDR3 consists of 15 residues. The germline V gene encodes CDR1 SGHDN and CDR2 FVKESK. V shed 4 bases, J shed 4 bases, and the junction held 6 bases outside the gene matches. The CDR3 nucleotides read TGTGCCAGCAGCCGCGACAGGGTGGTCACCGGGGAGCTGTTTTTT. The encoded protein is CASSRDRVVTGELFF.